One sample yielded the 26 T cell receptor beta chains listed below, sequenced in a study of vaccination and CD4 T cells after COVID-19. The Oncomine TCR Beta short-read assay was applied to DNA of cultured CD4+ T cells. From the PCR reads, TCRdb called clonotypes with MiXCR, one entry per CDR3 protein. The table lists 9,500 to 14,000 distinct CDR3 sequences, roughly 56% of them singletons. These receptors have no identified antigens. Treatment noted: approximately 9-day PBMC culture with coronavirus spike peptide pools or control peptides (ViraFEST assay). The sequenced material came from CD4+ T cells from blood, cultured in vitro. All receptors derive from a human donor who had recovered from COVID-19.

The CDR3 reads CASSRDRTTTEAFF. DNA of the CDR3: TGTGCCAGCAGTCGGGACAGGACAACAACTGAAGCTTTCTTT. The chain links TRBV6-1 to TRBJ1-1, with TRBD1 matching over 8 bases. CDR3 length: 14 residues. CDR1 is MNHNS, CDR2 SASEGT, per germline. V was clipped by 5 bases and J by 5 bases; unmatched bases: 7.

The chain employs TRBV19 and TRBJ2-7; possible D gene TRBD2, 6 bases. V lost 6 bases and J lost 5, with 14 bases in between. This CDR3 comprises 13 residues. CDR1 and CDR2 (germline): LNHDA, SQIVND (reference sequence). The CDR3, as DNA: TGTGCCAGTAGGATGACTAGTGTGAACGAGCAGTACTTC. Protein: CASRMTSVNEQYF.

The chain links TRBV6-1 to TRBJ2-5; weak D call: TRBD2 (6 bases). V shed 2 bases and J shed 10 bases, with 11 bases lying between them. CDR3 length: 12 residues. The germline V gene encodes CDR1 MNHNS and CDR2 SASEGT. CDR3 in DNA: TGTGCCAGCAGTGAATTAGGGCGGGACCAGTACTTC. This encodes CASSELGRDQYF.

The chain has TRBV6-2 or TRBV6-3 and TRBJ2-7; D might be TRBD2 (6 bases). Germline V lookup: CDR1 MNHEY, CDR2 SVGEGT. The V and J ends lost 6 bases and 3 bases respectively, with 15 bases between them. The length of the CDR3 is 14 residues. The CDR3 here is CASSTPWRVYEQYF. The CDR3 DNA reads TGTGCCAGCAGCACTCCGTGGAGGGTCTACGAGCAGTACTTC.

CDR3 nucleotides: TGTGCCAGCACCCCTACCCGGACTAGCGGGGGGACAGATACGCAGTATTTT. It encodes CASTPTRTSGGTDTQYF. The V call is TRBV2, the J call TRBJ2-3, with TRBD2 matching 14 bases. This CDR3 is 17 amino acids long. Germline V CDR1 and CDR2: SNHLY, FYNNEI. V shed 7 bases, J shed 3 bases, and the junction held 9 bases outside the gene matches.

This clonotype was picked up a small number of times. The V and J genes are TRBV15 and TRBJ1-1; 7 bases are shared with TRBD1. The germline gives CDR1 LNHNV, CDR2 YYDKDF (reference sequence). J lost 4 bases, V lost 0 bases, and 29 bases had no gene match. The CDR3 consists of 23 residues. The chain's CDR3 is CATSRDRFRWGTEGLALSTEAFF. DNA for the CDR3: TGTGCCACCAGCAGAGACCGATTCAGATGGGGGACAGAAGGTTTGGCTTTGAGCACTGAAGCTTTCTTT.

This clonotype was counted only a few times. The gene calls are TRBV6-1 and TRBJ1-6, with a tentative D call TRBD1 (5 bases). The V gene's germline CDR1 is MNHNS and CDR2 SASEGT. CDR3 length equals 14 residues. The V gene lost 10 bases and the J gene lost 5 bases, with 15 bases spanning the gap. CDR3 sequence (DNA): TGTGCCATCTCGTCGGGGGGGGATAATTCACCCCTCCACTTT. Amino acids: CAISSGGDNSPLHF.

V is TRBV5-1 and J is TRBJ2-5; D may be TRBD2 (6 bases). The germline V gene encodes CDR1 SGHRS and CDR2 YFSETQ. The CDR3 extends over 14 amino acids. V lost 3 bases, J lost 2 bases, and 11 bases lay in between. The CDR3, as DNA: TGCGCCAGCAGCTCCGGGACTCAACAAGAGACCCAGTACTTC. The encoded protein is CASSSGTQQETQYF. Filled out from reference TRBV5-1 and TRBJ2-5, the complete variable domain reads KAGVTQTPRYLIKTRGQQVTLSCSPISGHRSVSWYQQTPGQGLQFLFEYFSETQRNKGNFPGRFSGRQFSNSRSEMNVSTLELGDSALYLCASSSGTQQETQYFGPGTRLLVL.

The V and J genes are TRBV2 and TRBJ1-2; 9 bases fit TRBD1. Losses at the gene ends were 8 bases for V and 7 bases for J; bases not matched to a gene: 11. The CDR3 is 14 residues long. CDR1 and CDR2 (germline): SNHLY, FYNNEI. CDR3 residues: CASDLQGATRGYTF. The CDR3 bases are TGTGCCAGCGATTTACAGGGGGCAACGCGTGGCTACACCTTC.

V gene TRBV2 combines with J gene TRBJ1-1; TRBD1 aligns across 10 bases. The CDR3 is 14 amino acids. Germline trimming cut 7 bases from V and 5 bases from J; bases unmatched to any gene: 7. CDR1 SNHLY and CDR2 FYNNEI come from the germline V gene. The CDR3 nucleotides read TGTGCCAGCATAAGACAGGGGGCGAGGACTGAAGCTTTCTTT. It is translated as CASIRQGARTEAFF.

This chain uses TRBV18 with TRBJ2-7; the match to TRBD1 covers 7 bases. Trimming took 3 bases from V and 3 from J; bases not matched to a gene: 14. Per germline, CDR1 KGHSH and CDR2 LQKENI. The CDR3 is 17 amino acids. CDR3 DNA sequence: TGTGCCAGCTCACCCCCCGTTGGGACAGAGGATTACTACGAGCAGTACTTC. Protein: CASSPPVGTEDYYEQYF.

The chain couples TRBV2 to TRBJ1-5; D is unclear. V gave up 7 bases and J gave up 5 bases, with 12 bases separating them. This CDR3 contains 13 residues. From germline, CDR1 is SNHLY and CDR2 FYNNEI. The chain's CDR3 is CASNTNRDQPQHF. CDR3 DNA sequence: TGTGCCAGCAACACAAACCGCGATCAGCCCCAGCATTTT.

This clonotype occurred a few times. This sequence joins TRBV2 and TRBJ1-1, with 9 bases fitting TRBD1. CDR3 length: 13 amino acids. Germline CDR1 and CDR2: SNHLY and FYNNEI. Trimming took 11 bases from V and 3 from J; bases not matched to a gene: 7. The chain's CDR3 is CADRGGRDTEAFF. As DNA, the CDR3 is TGTGCCGACAGGGGGGGGCGGGACACTGAAGCTTTCTTT.

This chain links TRBV28 with TRBJ1-1; no definite D call. Germline CDR1 reads MDHEN; CDR2 reads SYDVKM. The CDR3 has 16 residues. V lost 5 bases and J lost 3, with 19 bases in between. The chain's CDR3 is CASSPNLLGFDTEAFF. In DNA, the CDR3 is TGTGCCAGCAGTCCAAACCTGCTAGGGTTCGACACTGAAGCTTTCTTT.

This chain joins TRBV20-1 and TRBJ2-3; 9 bases fit TRBD1. The CDR3 contains 14 residues. V dropped 6 bases and J dropped 4; count of bases not matched to a gene: 8. The V gene's germline CDR1 is DFQATT and CDR2 SNEGSKA (reference sequence). CDR3 nucleotides: TGCAGTGCGAGAACAGGGGGCTTGTCAGATACGCAGTATTTT. Protein product: CSARTGGLSDTQYF.

The chain links TRBV20-1 to TRBJ1-1, with a weak D call TRBD1 (6 bases). V was shortened by 6 bases and J by 3 bases, with 11 bases between the two germline ends. Germline V gene sequence: CDR1 DFQATT, CDR2 SNEGSKA (reference sequence). This CDR3 is built from 12 residues. The DNA for the CDR3 is TGCAGTGCGCCCAGGGGTCACACTGAAGCTTTCTTT. The encoded protein is CSAPRGHTEAFF.

Only a few counts were recorded for this clonotype. The rearrangement links TRBV6-2 or TRBV6-3 to TRBJ1-5, with a tentative D call TRBD1 (6 bases). The CDR3 covers 14 residues. The germline CDR1 and CDR2 sequences are MNHEY and SVGEGT. The V end was cut by 5 bases, the J end by 7 bases, with 15 bases between. The CDR3, as DNA: TGTGCCAGCAGTACCGACAGGAAAGGACAGCCCCAGCATTTT. Residues: CASSTDRKGQPQHF.

V usage is TRBV28 and J usage is TRBJ2-3; the D is unclear. V was pared by 5 bases and J by 0 bases, with 6 bases between. Germline CDR1 and CDR2: MDHEN and SYDVKM. This CDR3 spans 13 amino acids. DNA of the CDR3: TGTGCCAGCAGTGTCGGGAGCACAGATACGCAGTATTTT. Its protein is CASSVGSTDTQYF.

The chain has TRBV27 and TRBJ2-7, with D possibly TRBD2 on 5 matching bases. This CDR3 spans 13 amino acids. Trimming stripped 6 bases from V and 9 bases from J, with 18 bases between. CDR1 and CDR2 from the germline V gene are MNHEY and SMNVEV (reference sequence). CDR3 nucleotide sequence: TGTGCCAGCAGCATAATCCTGAGGGCGCCGCAGTACTTC. This encodes CASSIILRAPQYF.

The chain couples TRBV30 to TRBJ1-1; D is unresolved. This CDR3 contains 14 residues. Trimming removed 2 bases at V and 0 bases at J, with 10 bases between. Per the germline V gene, CDR1 is GTSNPN and CDR2 is SVGIG (reference sequence). Here the CDR3 DNA reads TGTGCCTGGAGTATATACAGCCTGAACACTGAAGCTTTCTTT. Protein product: CAWSIYSLNTEAFF.

The CDR3 DNA sequence: TGTGCCAGCAGACAGACAGGGGAAAACTATGGCTACACCTTC. Its protein product is CASRQTGENYGYTF. The chain links TRBV12-3 or TRBV12-4 to TRBJ1-2; 8 bases are a match to TRBD1. With V trimmed by 6 bases and J by 2 bases, 5 bases remained unmatched. The CDR3 extends over 14 amino acids.

CDR3 protein: CASSLAVFGGFGELFF. The CDR3 bases are TGTGCCAGCAGCTTAGCGGTTTTCGGGGGTTTCGGGGAGCTGTTTTTT. The rearrangement joins TRBV11-3 to TRBJ2-2; D perhaps matches TRBD2 (6 bases). V was pared by 1 base and J by 7 bases, with 16 bases between. The CDR3 consists of 16 residues. Germline CDR1 SGHNT, CDR2 YENEEA.

This sequence joins TRBV6-1 and TRBJ2-3, with 9 bases that match TRBD1. The germline V gene has CDR1 MNHNS and CDR2 SASEGT. The CDR3 has 14 amino acids. J was trimmed by 6 bases and V by 6 bases; bases with no gene match: 7. The CDR3 DNA reads TGTGCCAGCAGGCCCGGGACAGGGATGGATACGCAGTATTTT. It encodes CASRPGTGMDTQYF.

Within the sample, this clonotype is medium-sized. The V gene is TRBV6-1, the J gene TRBJ1-1; 7 nucleotides align to TRBD1. Per germline, CDR1 MNHNS and CDR2 SASEGT. Trimming took 3 bases from V and 11 from J; bases not matched to a gene: 9. The CDR3 contains 13 residues. Here the CDR3 reads CASSDRGNLGAFF. The CDR3 nucleotides are TGTGCCAGCAGTGACAGGGGGAATTTAGGGGCTTTCTTT.

V gene TRBV6-2 or TRBV6-3 combines with J gene TRBJ2-3; D is tentatively TRBD1 or TRBD2 (5 bases each). This CDR3 has 17 residues. Germline V gene lookup returns CDR1 MNHEY and CDR2 SVGEGT. V lost 6 bases and J lost 11, with 30 bases in between. The DNA of the CDR3 is TGTGCCAGCAGCTACGAGGCGGGCCAGGGTAGCCCTATTGTGCAGTATTTT. This codes for CASSYEAGQGSPIVQYF.

This chain connects TRBV7-9 to TRBJ2-7; 7 positions agree with TRBD2. CDR1 is SEHNR, CDR2 FQNEAQ, per germline (reference sequence). Trimming removed 4 bases from V and 0 bases from J; junction bases left unmatched: 3. The CDR3 runs 14 residues. CDR3 loop: CASSYTSVSYEQYF. The CDR3 DNA reads TGTGCCAGCAGCTATACTAGCGTCTCCTACGAGCAGTACTTC.